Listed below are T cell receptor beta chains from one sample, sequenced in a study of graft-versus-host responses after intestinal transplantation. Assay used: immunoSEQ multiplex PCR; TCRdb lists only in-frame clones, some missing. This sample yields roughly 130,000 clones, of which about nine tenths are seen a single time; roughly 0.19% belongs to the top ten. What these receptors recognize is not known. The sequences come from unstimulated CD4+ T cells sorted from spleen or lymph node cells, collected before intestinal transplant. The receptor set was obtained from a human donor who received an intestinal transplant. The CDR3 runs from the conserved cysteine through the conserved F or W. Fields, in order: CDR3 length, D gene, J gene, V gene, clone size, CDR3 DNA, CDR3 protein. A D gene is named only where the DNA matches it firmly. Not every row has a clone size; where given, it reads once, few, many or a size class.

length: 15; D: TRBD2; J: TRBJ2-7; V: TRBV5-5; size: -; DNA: TGTGCCAGCACCCGAGGGGTCGGGAGGACGTACGAGCAGTACTTC; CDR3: CASTRGVGRTYEQYF
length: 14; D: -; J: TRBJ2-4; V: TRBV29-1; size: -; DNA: TGCAGCGTTGAAGGTTGGCAGGGGAGCGACATTCAGTACTTC; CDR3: CSVEGWQGSDIQYF
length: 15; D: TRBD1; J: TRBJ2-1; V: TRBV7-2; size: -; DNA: TGTGCCAGCAGCTTCCAGGGGGCTTTATTCAATGAGCAGTTCTTC; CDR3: CASSFQGALFNEQFF
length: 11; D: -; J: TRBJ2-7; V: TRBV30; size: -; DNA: TGTGCCTCGGGAAGATACTACGAGCAGTACTTC; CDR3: CASGRYYEQYF
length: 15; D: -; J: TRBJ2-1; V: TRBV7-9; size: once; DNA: TGTGCCAGCAGCTCTGCTGTGGGGTTGTCCAATGAGCAGTTCTTC; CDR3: CASSSAVGLSNEQFF
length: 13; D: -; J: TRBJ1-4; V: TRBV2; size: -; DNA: TGTGCCAGCAGTGGGGAGGGGTATGAAAAACTGTTTTTT; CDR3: CASSGEGYEKLFF
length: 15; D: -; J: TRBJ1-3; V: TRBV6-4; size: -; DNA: TGTGCCAGCGGCCCGGGCCCAAGCTCTGGAAACACCATATATTTT; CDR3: CASGPGPSSGNTIYF
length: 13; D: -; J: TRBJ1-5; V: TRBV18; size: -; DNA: TGTGCCAGCTCACCAGCAGTAAATCAGCCCCAGCATTTT; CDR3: CASSPAVNQPQHF
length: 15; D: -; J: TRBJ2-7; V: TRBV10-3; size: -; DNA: TGTGCCATCAACCCAGGGCCCAGCAGGCTCTACGAGCAGTACTTC; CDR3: CAINPGPSRLYEQYF
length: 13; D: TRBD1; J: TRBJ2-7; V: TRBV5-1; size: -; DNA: TGCGCCAGCCGGAGGACAGGGGGCTACGAGCAGTACTTC; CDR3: CASRRTGGYEQYF
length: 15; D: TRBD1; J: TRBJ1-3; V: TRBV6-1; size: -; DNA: TGTGCCAGCAGTTTACAGGGGGCAACAGGAAACACCATATATTTT; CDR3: CASSLQGATGNTIYF
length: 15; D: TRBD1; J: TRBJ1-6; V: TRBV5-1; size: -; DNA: TGCGCCAGCAGCTTGGGTGGACAGGAGATATCACCCCTCCACTTT; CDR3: CASSLGGQEISPLHF
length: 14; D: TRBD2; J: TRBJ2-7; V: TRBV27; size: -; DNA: TGTGCCAGCAGTCCCGGGACTAGTCTCTACGAGCAGTACTTC; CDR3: CASSPGTSLYEQYF
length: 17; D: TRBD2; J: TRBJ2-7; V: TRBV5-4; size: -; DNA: TGTGCCAGCAGCTTGTCGATAGCGGGAGGGCTTTCCTACGAGCAGTACTTC; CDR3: CASSLSIAGGLSYEQYF
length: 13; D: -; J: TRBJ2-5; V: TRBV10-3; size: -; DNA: TGTGCCATCAGGGCGGGCGGGGAGGAGACCCAGTACTTC; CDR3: CAIRAGGEETQYF
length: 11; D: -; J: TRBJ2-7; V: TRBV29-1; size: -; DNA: TGCAGCGTTGCGCGGTCCTACGAGCAGTACTTC; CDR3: CSVARSYEQYF
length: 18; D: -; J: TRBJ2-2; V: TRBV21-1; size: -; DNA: TGTGCCAGCAGCAAAGTTTCCGGGACTAGCGCGAACACCGGGGAGCTGTTTTTT; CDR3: CASSKVSGTSANTGELFF
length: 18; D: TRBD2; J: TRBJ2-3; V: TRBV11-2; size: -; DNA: TGTGCCAGCAGCTTATTAACTAGCGGGAGGGGTAGCACAGATACGCAGTATTTT; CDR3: CASSLLTSGRGSTDTQYF
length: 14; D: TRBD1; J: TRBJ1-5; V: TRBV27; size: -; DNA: TGTGCCAGCAGTTACAGGGGCCTCAATCAGCCCCAGCATTTT; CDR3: CASSYRGLNQPQHF
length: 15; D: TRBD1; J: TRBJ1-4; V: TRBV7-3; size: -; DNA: TGTGCCAGCAGCCCGGACAGGGCAACTAATGAAAAACTGTTTTTT; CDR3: CASSPDRATNEKLFF
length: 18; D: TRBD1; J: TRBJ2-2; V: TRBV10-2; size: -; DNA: TGCGCCAGCAGTGTAGTGACTGGGGGACAGGTACACACCGGGGAGCTGTTTTTT; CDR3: CASSVVTGGQVHTGELFF
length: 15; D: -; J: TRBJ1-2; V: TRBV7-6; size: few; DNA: TGTGCCAGCAGCCCCGCCGGACGGGGGCTCTATGGCTACACCTTC; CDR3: CASSPAGRGLYGYTF
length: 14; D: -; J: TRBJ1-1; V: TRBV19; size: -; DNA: TGTGCCAGTAGTATCGGGGGCACAAACACTGAAGCTTTCTTT; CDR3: CASSIGGTNTEAFF
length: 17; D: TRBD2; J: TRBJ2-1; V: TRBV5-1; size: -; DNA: TGCGCCAGCAGCTTGGCCGCGACTAGCCAAGTTAACAATGAGCAGTTCTTC; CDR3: CASSLAATSQVNNEQFF
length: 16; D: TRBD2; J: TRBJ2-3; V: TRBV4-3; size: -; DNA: TGCGCCAGCAGCCAAGGGACGACTAGCGGCACAGATACGCAGTATTTT; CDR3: CASSQGTTSGTDTQYF
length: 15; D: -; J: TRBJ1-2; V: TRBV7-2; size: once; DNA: TGTGCCAGCAGCTTAGCGGTTGGGGGGGTCCATGGCTACACCTTC; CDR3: CASSLAVGGVHGYTF
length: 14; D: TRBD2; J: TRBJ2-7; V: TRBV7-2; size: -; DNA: TGTGCCAGCAGCCGTTCTAGCGGGACCTACGAGCAGTACTTC; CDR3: CASSRSSGTYEQYF
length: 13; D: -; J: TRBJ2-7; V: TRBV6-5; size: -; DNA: TGTGCCAGCAGTTACAATCGCCGGGACGAGCAGTACTTC; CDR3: CASSYNRRDEQYF
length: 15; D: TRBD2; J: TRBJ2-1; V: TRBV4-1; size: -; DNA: TGCGCCAGCAGCCTCCTAGCGGGGTCATACAATGAGCAGTTCTTC; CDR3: CASSLLAGSYNEQFF
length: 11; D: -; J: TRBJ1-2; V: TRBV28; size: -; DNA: TGTGCCAGCAGTCCCCGGACTCTGCTGGTCTTC; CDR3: CASSPRTLLVF
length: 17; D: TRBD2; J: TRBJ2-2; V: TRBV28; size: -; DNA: TGTGCCAGCAGTTTACCCGGGGGGGGCGCGGGCACCGGGGAGCTGTTTTTT; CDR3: CASSLPGGGAGTGELFF
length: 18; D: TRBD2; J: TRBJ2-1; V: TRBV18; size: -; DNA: TGTGCCAGCTCACCACCCCGGATAGCGGGAGGGTCACACAATGAGCAGTTCTTC; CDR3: CASSPPRIAGGSHNEQFF
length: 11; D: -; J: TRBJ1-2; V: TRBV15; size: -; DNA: TGTGCCACCAGCAAGGGTACTGGCTACACCTTC; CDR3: CATSKGTGYTF
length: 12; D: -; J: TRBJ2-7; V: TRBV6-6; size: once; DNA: TGTGCCAGCAAGGCCTCCTCCTACGAGCAGTACTTC; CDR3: CASKASSYEQYF
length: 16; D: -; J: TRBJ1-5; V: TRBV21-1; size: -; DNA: TGTGCCAGCAGCACCCCAGGGGACTATAGCAATCAGCCCCAGCATTTT; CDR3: CASSTPGDYSNQPQHF
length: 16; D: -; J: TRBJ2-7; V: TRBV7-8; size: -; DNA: TGTGCCAGCAGCTTATATACCAGTTTGATCTCCTACGAGCAGTACTTC; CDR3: CASSLYTSLISYEQYF
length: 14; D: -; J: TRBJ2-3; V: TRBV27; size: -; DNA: TGTGCCAGCAGTTTCGAGGGGGTCACAGATACGCAGTATTTT; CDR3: CASSFEGVTDTQYF
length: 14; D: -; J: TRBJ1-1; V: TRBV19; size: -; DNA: TGTGCCAGTAGTATGCAAGGGGGGAACACTGAAGCTTTCTTT; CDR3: CASSMQGGNTEAFF
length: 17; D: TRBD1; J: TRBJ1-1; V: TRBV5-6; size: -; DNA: TGTGCCAGCAGCTTGAATGGTGAATCGTCGGGACAGCGTCAAGCTTTCTTT; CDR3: CASSLNGESSGQRQAFF
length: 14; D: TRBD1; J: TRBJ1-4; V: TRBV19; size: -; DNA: TGTGCCAGTAGTACCCCGGGACAGGTAGAAAAACTGTTTTTT; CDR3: CASSTPGQVEKLFF
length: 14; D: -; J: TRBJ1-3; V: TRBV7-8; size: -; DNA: TGTGCCAGCAGCTCTATACCGAGAGGAAACACCATATATTTT; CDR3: CASSSIPRGNTIYF
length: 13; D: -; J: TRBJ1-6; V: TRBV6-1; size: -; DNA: TGTGCCAGCAGTGAACACCCATATTCACCCCTCCACTTT; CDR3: CASSEHPYSPLHF
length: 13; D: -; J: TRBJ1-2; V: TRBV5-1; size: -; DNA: TGCGCCAGCAGCTTGAAGGGGAACTATGGCTACACCTTC; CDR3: CASSLKGNYGYTF
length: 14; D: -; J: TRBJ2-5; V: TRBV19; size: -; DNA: TGTGCCAGTAGTATAGCTATGGGGCAAGAGACCCAGTACTTC; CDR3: CASSIAMGQETQYF
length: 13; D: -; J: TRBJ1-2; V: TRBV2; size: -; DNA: TGTGCCAGCAGTGCCCAGGGAAACTATGGCTACACCTTC; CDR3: CASSAQGNYGYTF
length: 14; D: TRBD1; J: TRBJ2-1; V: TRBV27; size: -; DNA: TGTGCCAGCAGTACGGGACAGTTTTACAATGAGCAGTTCTTC; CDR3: CASSTGQFYNEQFF
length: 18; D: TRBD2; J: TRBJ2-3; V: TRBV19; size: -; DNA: TGTGCCAGTAGTCCGGCTCGGGGCGGGAGTGGAAGCACAGATACGCAGTATTTT; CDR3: CASSPARGGSGSTDTQYF
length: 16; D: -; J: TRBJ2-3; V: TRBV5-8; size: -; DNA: TGTGCCAGCAGCTTGGGGTTGGCTGCAATAATGAATACGCAGTATTTT; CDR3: CASSLGLAAIMNTQYF
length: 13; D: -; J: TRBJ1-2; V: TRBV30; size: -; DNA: TGTGCCTGGAGCCGAGATGCTAACTATGGCTACACCTTC; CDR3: CAWSRDANYGYTF
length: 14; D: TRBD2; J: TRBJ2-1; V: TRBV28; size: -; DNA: TGTGCCATCAAAGCGGGAGGGCGCTACAATGAGCAGTTCTTC; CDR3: CAIKAGGRYNEQFF
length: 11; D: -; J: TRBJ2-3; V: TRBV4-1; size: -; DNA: TGCGCCAGCAGCCTGCTAGATACGCAGTATTTT; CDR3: CASSLLDTQYF
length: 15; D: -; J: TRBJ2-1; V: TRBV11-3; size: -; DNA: TGTGCCAGCAGCGAAAACAGAGGCCCCTACAATGAGCAGTTCTTC; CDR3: CASSENRGPYNEQFF
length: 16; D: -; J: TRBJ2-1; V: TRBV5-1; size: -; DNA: TGCGCCAGCAGCTTCAGGGTTAGGCAGGGATACAATGAGCAGTTCTTC; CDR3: CASSFRVRQGYNEQFF
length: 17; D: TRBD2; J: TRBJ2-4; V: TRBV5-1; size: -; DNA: TGCGCCAGCAGTCCGGTAGCGGGAGGCCCAGGGGAAAACATTCAGTACTTC; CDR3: CASSPVAGGPGENIQYF
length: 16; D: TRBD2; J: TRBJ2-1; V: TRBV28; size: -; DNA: TGTGCCAGCACGGAGCCACTACGGCGGGAGGACGGTGAGCAGTTCTTC; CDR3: CASTEPLRREDGEQFF
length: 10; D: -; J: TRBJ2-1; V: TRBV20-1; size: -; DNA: TGCAGTGCTAGAGGCGGAGAGCAGTTCTTC; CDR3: CSARGGEQFF
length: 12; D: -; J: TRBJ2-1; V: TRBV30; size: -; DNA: TGTGCCTGGAGTGTACTGGGGAGTGAGCAGTTCTTC; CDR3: CAWSVLGSEQFF
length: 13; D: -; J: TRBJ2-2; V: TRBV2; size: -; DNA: TGTGCCAGCCGGGACGACTCGGGCGGGGAGCTGTTTTTT; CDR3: CASRDDSGGELFF